This paragraph reports one TCR beta chain. The data derive from a study of control samples from healthy donors and cancer patients. In germline, CDR1 is MNHEY, CDR2 SVGEGT. CDR3 length: 14 amino acids. Trimming cost V 4 bases and J 0 bases, with 7 bases left between them. TCRdb's table, derived via immunoSEQ multiplex PCR, lists solely in-frame clones and lacks some. In the table there are about 36,000 clones, approximately 93% of which are singletons. This TCR derives from a middle-aged man with colorectal cancer. The chain employs TRBV6-2 or TRBV6-3 and TRBJ1-5; D is unclear. Sequenced material: PBMCs. CDR3 DNA sequence: TGTGCCAGCAGTTCCGCTTATAGCAATCAGCCCCAGCATTTT. Amino acid sequence: CASSSAYSNQPQHF.